The clone carrying this T cell receptor beta chain came up a few times. The data were taken from a study of T-cell memory formation after mild COVID-19. V was pared by 0 bases and J by 3 bases, with 14 bases between. This CDR3 region has 16 residues. The germline V gene has CDR1 ENHRY and CDR2 SYGVKD. Using its own MiXCR run on the 5' RACE reads, TCRdb lists one record per CDR3 protein. This sample has a few hundred thousand distinct CDR3 sequences; approximately 15% occur once, and the top ten carry approximately 20%. The sequence was collected from a man between 18 and 29 years old who had mild COVID-19 (a few samples of this study predate the infection). Cell type and time point are not known. The sequenced sample was PBMCs or a T cell subset sorted from them (not recorded which). This chain links TRBV10-3 with TRBJ1-1, with a tentative D call TRBD1 (5 bases). This CDR3 reads CAISESKRGYDTEAFF. The CDR3 nucleotides are TGTGCCATCAGTGAGTCGAAGAGGGGTTACGACACTGAAGCTTTCTTT.